The 2 T cell receptor beta chains below all came from one sample that was sequenced in a study of blood T cell repertoires in COVID-19. Data came from immunoSEQ multiplex PCR; TCRdb stores just in-frame clones and leaves some out. Of approximately 240,000 clones listed, more than 80% are singletons. The sequenced sample was peripheral blood. Every receptor here comes from a woman aged 25 to 45 with COVID-19, enrolled during active disease.

The V gene is TRBV24-1, the J gene TRBJ2-1, with D unresolved. Germline V gives CDR1 KGHDR, CDR2 SFDVKD. The CDR3 totals 16 residues. V lost 3 bases, J lost 3 bases, and 14 bases lay in between. The CDR3 loop is CATSDLDNRDYNEQFF. Written as DNA, the CDR3 is TGTGCCACCAGTGATCTCGACAACAGAGACTACAATGAGCAGTTCTTC.

The CDR3 region has the DNA TGTGCCTGGAGCTTAAAGGCCCGGGGCACCGGGGAGCTGTTTTTT. It yields the protein CAWSLKARGTGELFF. This chain joins TRBV30 and TRBJ2-2; TRBD2 might be the D (5 bases). V lost 3 bases, J lost 4 bases, and 15 bases lay in between. The CDR3 length is 15 residues. Looked up from germline, CDR1 is GTSNPN and CDR2 is SVGIG (reference sequence).